One and the same sample provided the 16 T cell receptor beta chains below, sequenced in a study of blood T cell repertoires in COVID-19. Sequenced by immunoSEQ multiplex PCR; TCRdb stores in-frame clones only, minus some. The sample includes 45,000 to 70,000 clones, about 83% of them seen just once. Sequencing was performed on peripheral blood. The origin of the receptors is a woman aged 60 to 75 with COVID-19, enrolled during active disease.

This clone was counted only a few times. This sample includes further DNA sequences coding for the same CDR3. The rearrangement links TRBV9 to TRBJ2-3; perhaps TRBD2 as D (6 bases). The CDR3 totals 15 residues. Trimming shortened V by 3 bases and J by 3 bases, and 14 bases separated the two germline ends. Germline V gene lookup returns CDR1 SGDLS and CDR2 YYNGEE. The CDR3 DNA reads TGTGCCAGCAGCGCGCGGCAGGGAGGTACAGATACGCAGTATTTT. Translated: CASSARQGGTDTQYF.

This chain uses TRBV19 with TRBJ2-5, with TRBD2 identical over 8 bases. The CDR3 is 14 amino acids. The ends lost 5 bases at V and 3 bases at J; junction bases unmatched: 5. Germline V CDR1 and CDR2: LNHDA, SQIVND (reference sequence). CDR3 nucleotides: TGTGCCAGTAGTTTTAGCGGGGAGGAAGAGACCCAGTACTTC. Protein: CASSFSGEEETQYF.

This sequence joins TRBV6-6 and TRBJ2-5; D might be TRBD1 (7 bases). Germline V gene lookup returns CDR1 MNHNY and CDR2 SVGAGI (reference sequence). The V gene lost 1 base and the J gene lost 2 bases, with 14 bases spanning the gap. CDR3 length equals 16 residues. The CDR3 sequence is CASSYWAGGGQETQYF. The CDR3 nucleotides read TGTGCCAGCAGTTACTGGGCAGGGGGAGGTCAAGAGACCCAGTACTTC.

This sequence joins TRBV2 and TRBJ2-3; D not certain. The CDR3 covers 14 residues. Germline V gene data show CDR1 as SNHLY and CDR2 as FYNNEI. Trimming removed 6 bases from V and 5 bases from J, with 15 bases in between. CDR3 sequence (DNA): TGTGCCAGCAGCCAACCCCCACAGTTAGATACGCAGTATTTT. The encoded protein is CASSQPPQLDTQYF.

This chain uses TRBV5-5 with TRBJ1-5, with unresolved D. Trimming took 2 bases from V and 2 from J, leaving 11 bases between them. Germline CDR1 is SGHKS and CDR2 is YYEKEE (reference sequence). The CDR3 contains 15 residues. In DNA form, the CDR3 reads TGTGCCAGCAGCTTCGGTAGTACGCGCAATCAGCCCCAGCATTTT. The encoded protein is CASSFGSTRNQPQHF. The whole variable domain, filled in from reference TRBV5-5 and TRBJ1-5, reads DAGVTQSPTHLIKTRGQQVTLRCSPISGHKSVSWYQQVLGQGPQFIFQYYEKEERGRGNFPDRFSARQFPNYSSELNVNALLLGDSALYLCASSFGSTRNQPQHFGDGTRLSIL.

This chain connects TRBV4-1 to TRBJ2-1; no firm D call. This CDR3 is built from 16 residues. Looked up from germline, CDR1 is MGHRA and CDR2 is YSYEKL. Trimming left V 2 bases short and J 2 bases short, with 13 bases between. CDR3 DNA: TGCGCCAGCAGCCAAATTCGTCTAGTCGCCTACAATGAGCAGTTCTTC. It codes for CASSQIRLVAYNEQFF.

The chain carries TRBV28 and TRBJ2-1, with D perhaps matching TRBD1 (6 bases). The V end was cut by 3 bases, the J end by 4 bases, with 10 bases between. From germline, CDR1 is MDHEN and CDR2 SYDVKM. This CDR3 contains 14 residues. The CDR3 DNA follows: TGTGCCAGCAGTTTGGGACACTTTTACAATGAGCAGTTCTTC. It is translated as CASSLGHFYNEQFF.

CDR3 residues: CASSVTGGANTGELFF. In nucleotides, the CDR3 is TGTGCCAGCAGCGTTACAGGGGGAGCGAACACCGGGGAGCTGTTTTTT. The gene calls are TRBV9 and TRBJ2-2, with 8 bases that match TRBD1. The CDR3 contains 16 residues. The V segment lost 2 bases and the J segment 0 bases; nucleotides outside the gene matches: 3. In germline, CDR1 is SGDLS, CDR2 YYNGEE.

The chain recombines TRBV10-3 with TRBJ2-1; D not certain. V shed 4 bases and J shed 10 bases, with 11 bases lying between them. CDR1 ENHRY and CDR2 SYGVKD come from the germline V gene. The CDR3 extends over 12 amino acids. CDR3 sequence (DNA): TGTGCCATCAGTGCTTCTGAGTTGGAGCAGTTCTTC. Translating it yields CAISASELEQFF.

The chain carries TRBV29-1 and TRBJ1-1, with D possibly TRBD1 on 6 matching bases. Trimming cost V 7 bases and J 8 bases, with 11 bases left between them. CDR1 is SQVTM, CDR2 ANQGSEA, per germline. This CDR3 has 10 amino acids. The CDR3 loop is CSAGQLEAFF. The CDR3 bases are TGCAGCGCCGGACAGCTAGAAGCTTTCTTT.

This chain connects TRBV2 to TRBJ2-1; possibly TRBD2 for D (5 bases). The germline V gene encodes CDR1 SNHLY and CDR2 FYNNEI. The V end lost 3 bases, the J end lost 4 bases, and 13 bases lay between the germline ends. There are 15 residues in the CDR3. Here the CDR3 reads CASSEVAMGYNEQFF. The CDR3 DNA reads as TGTGCCAGCAGTGAGGTAGCGATGGGTTACAATGAGCAGTTCTTC. The full variable domain, with the rest looked up from reference TRBV2 and TRBJ2-1, is EPEVTQTPSHQVTQMGQEVILRCVPISNHLYFYWYRQILGQKVEFLVSFYNNEISEKSEIFDDQFSVERPDGSNFTLKIRSTKLEDSAMYFCASSEVAMGYNEQFFGPGTRLTVL.

The chain couples TRBV11-3 to TRBJ1-4, with D possibly TRBD1 on 5 matching bases. Trimming left V 5 bases short and J 7 bases short, with 20 bases between. The CDR3 is 16 amino acids. Looked up from germline, CDR1 is SGHNT and CDR2 is YENEEA. Here the CDR3 DNA reads TGTGCCAGCAGCCCGGGTCAGCCGGGACTGAGTGAAAAACTGTTTTTT. Its translation: CASSPGQPGLSEKLFF. The entire variable domain, with the rest obtained from reference TRBV11-3 and TRBJ1-4, is as follows: EAGVVQSPRYKIIEKKQPVAFWCNPISGHNTLYWYLQNLGQGPELLIRYENEEAVDDSQLPKDRFSAERLKGVDSTLKIQPAELGDSAVYLCASSPGQPGLSEKLFFGSGTQLSVL.

The chain is built from TRBV3-1 (or the pseudogene TRBV3-2) and TRBJ2-7, with 9 bases aligning to TRBD1. CDR1 and CDR2 (germline): LGHDT, YNNKEL (reference sequence). Unmatched junction bases numbered 6, after V lost 2 bases and J lost 4 bases. The CDR3 has 15 amino acids. The CDR3 reads CASSQPGQGIYEQYF. CDR3 nucleotides: TGTGCCAGCAGCCAACCGGGACAGGGAATTTACGAGCAGTACTTC.

The V call is TRBV13, the J call TRBJ1-3; 7 bases line up with TRBD1. The CDR3 length is 16 residues. The junction had 2 bases not matched to a gene; V was cut back by 0 bases and J by 0 bases. Germline lookup yields CDR1 PRHDT and CDR2 FYEKMQ (reference sequence). This CDR3 is CASSLGTGYSGNTIYF. The DNA for the CDR3 is TGTGCCAGCAGCTTAGGGACAGGGTACTCTGGAAACACCATATATTTT.

The chain has TRBV10-3 and TRBJ2-7, with 10 bases aligning to TRBD1. Germline V gives CDR1 ENHRY, CDR2 SYGVKD. The CDR3 loop spans 16 amino acids. Trimming took 0 bases from V and 2 from J; bases not matched to a gene: 4. The CDR3 sequence is CAISESGTGVPYEQYF. The DNA of the CDR3 is TGTGCCATCAGTGAGTCCGGGACAGGGGTCCCCTACGAGCAGTACTTC.

A few counts support this clone. The chain combines TRBV19 with TRBJ1-5, with D uncertain. The CDR3 is made up of 14 amino acids. Germline lookup yields CDR1 LNHDA and CDR2 SQIVND (reference sequence). The V and J ends lost 10 bases and 0 bases respectively, with 13 bases between them. The CDR3, as DNA: TGTGCCACTTACAACACGGGTAGCAATCAGCCCCAGCATTTT. This sequence encodes CATYNTGSNQPQHF.